A selection of T cell receptor beta chains follows, all from one sample in a study of OX40 agonist ivuxolimab in advanced cancers. The protocol was immunoSEQ multiplex PCR, while the TCRdb copy is restricted to in-frame clones and leaves out a portion. Among around 70,000 clones listed, roughly 80% were seen once. Sequences were derived from CD4+ or CD8+ T cells sorted from blood, sampled in a trial of the OX40 agonist ivuxolimab. The receptors were sampled from an adult with an advanced solid tumor such as melanoma, head and neck, liver or kidney cancer. Both conserved end residues are part of each CDR3. Each record gives: clone size, V gene, J gene, D gene, CDR3 DNA, CDR3 protein. A D gene is named only where the DNA matches it firmly. The size entry is marked missing in some rows and otherwise reads once, few, many or a size class.

few	TRBV7-9	TRBJ1-2	-	TGTGCCAGCAGCTGGGCCTATGGCTACACCTTC	CASSWAYGYTF
-	TRBV27	TRBJ1-2	-	TGTGCCAGCAGTTTAAGTGGGCGAGTGTATGGCTACACCTTC	CASSLSGRVYGYTF
-	TRBV7-9	TRBJ1-4	-	TGTGCCAGCAGCTCCCTGGCGGGGGCCCCTAATGAAAAACTGTTTTTT	CASSSLAGAPNEKLFF
-	TRBV5-6	TRBJ1-5	TRBD1	TGTGCCAGCAGCTTGGGACAGGGGGGTGTCAATCAGCCCCAGCATTTT	CASSLGQGGVNQPQHF
-	TRBV11-2	TRBJ2-2	TRBD2	TGTGCCAGCAGCACGCCCGGGGGGTTGACCGGGGAGCTGTTTTTT	CASSTPGGLTGELFF
-	TRBV25-1	TRBJ2-3	TRBD2	TGTGCCAGCAGTAACTTGGCGGGAGGAGATACGCAGTATTTT	CASSNLAGGDTQYF
-	TRBV5-6	TRBJ1-6	TRBD1	TGTGCCAGCAGAAGGGAGGGGGCTTCACCCCTCCACTTT	CASRREGASPLHF
-	TRBV5-1	TRBJ1-3	-	TGCGCCAGCAGCTTGGCGGGACAATCTTCGGACACCATATATTTT	CASSLAGQSSDTIYF
-	TRBV28	TRBJ2-1	-	TGTGCCAGCAGTTTGGCACTCTACAATGAGCAGTTCTTC	CASSLALYNEQFF
-	TRBV5-4	TRBJ2-3	-	TGTGCCAGCAGCTTGGTTGGGTCCAGGGGAGGTACGCAGTATTTT	CASSLVGSRGGTQYF